Listed below are T cell receptor beta chains from one sample, sequenced in a study of blood T cell repertoires in COVID-19. Libraries were prepared by immunoSEQ multiplex PCR; TCRdb keeps only in-frame clonotypes and omits some of them. The repertoire includes about 150,000 clones, around four fifths of them detected once, and about 7.7% sits in the top ten. The material sequenced was PBMCs or T cells enriched from blood (not recorded which). Receptors originate from a man aged 50-60 years who had recovered from COVID-19. Both conserved end residues are part of each CDR3. The D gene is left open where the match is weak. Only part of the rows carry a size: once, few, many, or a class if the clone is expanded.

j_call: TRBJ1-1; cdr3_length: 16; clone_size: NA; v_call: TRBV5-8; d_call: TRBD1; cdr3_nt: TGTGCCAGCAGCTTCTCCCCCGGGACAGGGCGAACTGAAGCTTTCTTT; cdr3_aa: CASSFSPGTGRTEAFF
j_call: TRBJ1-1; cdr3_length: 13; clone_size: NA; v_call: TRBV12-3/TRBV12-4; d_call: TRBD1; cdr3_nt: TGTGCCAGCAGGGACAGGGAAAGCACTGAAGCTTTCTTT; cdr3_aa: CASRDRESTEAFF
j_call: TRBJ2-7; cdr3_length: 16; clone_size: NA; v_call: TRBV7-6; d_call: TRBD2; cdr3_nt: TGTGCCAGCAGCTCGGGGACTAGCGGGGGAAGGTACGAGCAGTACTTC; cdr3_aa: CASSSGTSGGRYEQYF
j_call: TRBJ2-2; cdr3_length: 15; clone_size: NA; v_call: TRBV9; d_call: NA; cdr3_nt: TGTGCCAGCAGCGTAGAGCAGGGAGGCACCGGGGAGCTGTTTTTT; cdr3_aa: CASSVEQGGTGELFF
j_call: TRBJ2-7; cdr3_length: 12; clone_size: few; v_call: TRBV12-3/TRBV12-4; d_call: NA; cdr3_nt: TGTGCCAGCAGTTCCCCCCTGGAGGAGCAGTACTTC; cdr3_aa: CASSSPLEEQYF
j_call: TRBJ1-1; cdr3_length: 14; clone_size: NA; v_call: TRBV4-1; d_call: NA; cdr3_nt: TGCGCCAGCAGCCTAAGGCAGACACCCACTGAAGCTTTCTTT; cdr3_aa: CASSLRQTPTEAFF
j_call: TRBJ1-2; cdr3_length: 10; clone_size: NA; v_call: TRBV20-1; d_call: NA; cdr3_nt: TGCAGTGCCAAGACAGGCGGCTACACCTTC; cdr3_aa: CSAKTGGYTF
j_call: TRBJ1-2; cdr3_length: 14; clone_size: NA; v_call: TRBV5-1; d_call: TRBD1; cdr3_nt: TGCGCCAGCAGCTTGGAATGGACAGGGTATGGCTACACCTTC; cdr3_aa: CASSLEWTGYGYTF
j_call: TRBJ1-1; cdr3_length: 16; clone_size: NA; v_call: TRBV5-1; d_call: TRBD1; cdr3_nt: TGCGCCAGCAGGGAAAGCTCCGGGACAGTGAGCACTGAAGCTTTCTTT; cdr3_aa: CASRESSGTVSTEAFF
j_call: TRBJ2-7; cdr3_length: 17; clone_size: NA; v_call: TRBV18; d_call: TRBD2; cdr3_nt: TGTGCCAGCTCACCGCGCCCCCTAGCGGGGGGGCAAAACGAGCAGTACTTC; cdr3_aa: CASSPRPLAGGQNEQYF
j_call: TRBJ2-7; cdr3_length: 14; clone_size: NA; v_call: TRBV7-2; d_call: NA; cdr3_nt: TGTGCCAGCAGCTTAGGTGCCAGTTCCTACGAGCAGTACTTC; cdr3_aa: CASSLGASSYEQYF
j_call: TRBJ1-6; cdr3_length: 14; clone_size: NA; v_call: TRBV7-9; d_call: NA; cdr3_nt: TGTGCCAGCAGCTTAGTCGGGACATTGGCACCCCTCCACTTT; cdr3_aa: CASSLVGTLAPLHF
j_call: TRBJ1-3; cdr3_length: 15; clone_size: once; v_call: TRBV7-7; d_call: NA; cdr3_nt: TGTGCCAGCAGCCTCGACAGGAGCTCTGGAAACACCATATATTTT; cdr3_aa: CASSLDRSSGNTIYF
j_call: TRBJ2-3; cdr3_length: 18; clone_size: NA; v_call: TRBV5-1; d_call: TRBD1; cdr3_nt: TGCGCCAGCAGCTTGGGGCCTCGACAGGGCCGAAGCACAGATACGCAGTATTTT; cdr3_aa: CASSLGPRQGRSTDTQYF
j_call: TRBJ2-7; cdr3_length: 13; clone_size: NA; v_call: TRBV18; d_call: NA; cdr3_nt: TGTGCCAGCTCACGGGGCCAGACCTACGAGCAGTACTTC; cdr3_aa: CASSRGQTYEQYF
j_call: TRBJ1-2; cdr3_length: 13; clone_size: NA; v_call: TRBV27; d_call: NA; cdr3_nt: TGTGCCAGCAAAACGACAGGACGGGGAGGCTACACCTTC; cdr3_aa: CASKTTGRGGYTF
j_call: TRBJ1-3; cdr3_length: 15; clone_size: NA; v_call: TRBV5-4; d_call: NA; cdr3_nt: TGTGCCAGCAGCTTGGGGGGCGCGAAGGGAAACACCATATATTTT; cdr3_aa: CASSLGGAKGNTIYF
j_call: TRBJ2-7; cdr3_length: 12; clone_size: NA; v_call: TRBV20-1; d_call: TRBD1; cdr3_nt: TGCAGTGCTAGTCACAGGGGGTACGAGCAGTACTTC; cdr3_aa: CSASHRGYEQYF
j_call: TRBJ1-6; cdr3_length: 15; clone_size: many; v_call: TRBV6-5; d_call: NA; cdr3_nt: TGTGCCAGCAGTTACTCGGGAGGCCCGAATTCACCCCTCCACTTT; cdr3_aa: CASSYSGGPNSPLHF
j_call: TRBJ2-2; cdr3_length: 19; clone_size: NA; v_call: TRBV4-3; d_call: NA; cdr3_nt: TGCGCCAGCAGCCAAGAGCCCTTACAGCTTGCGTTGAACACCGGGGAGCTGTTTTTT; cdr3_aa: CASSQEPLQLALNTGELFF
j_call: TRBJ1-2; cdr3_length: 14; clone_size: NA; v_call: TRBV18; d_call: NA; cdr3_nt: TGTGCCAGCTCACCCCTCGACAGAGACTATGGCTACACCTTC; cdr3_aa: CASSPLDRDYGYTF
j_call: TRBJ1-5; cdr3_length: 13; clone_size: NA; v_call: TRBV10-3; d_call: TRBD1; cdr3_nt: TGTGCCATCAGTGCACAGGGGGATCAGCCCCAGCATTTT; cdr3_aa: CAISAQGDQPQHF
j_call: TRBJ1-4; cdr3_length: 15; clone_size: NA; v_call: TRBV3-1/TRBV3-2; d_call: NA; cdr3_nt: TGTGCCAGCAGCCTAACTAGGACAGCTAATGAAAAACTGTTTTTT; cdr3_aa: CASSLTRTANEKLFF
j_call: TRBJ1-1; cdr3_length: 14; clone_size: few; v_call: TRBV2; d_call: TRBD1; cdr3_nt: TGTGCCAGCAGTGCAACTAATTACAGGGGAAAAGCTTTCTTT; cdr3_aa: CASSATNYRGKAFF
j_call: TRBJ1-2; cdr3_length: 17; clone_size: NA; v_call: TRBV30; d_call: TRBD1; cdr3_nt: TGTGCCTGGAGTGTTAGGACAGGGGGCGGGTATACGACTGGCTACACCTTC; cdr3_aa: CAWSVRTGGGYTTGYTF
j_call: TRBJ2-2; cdr3_length: 15; clone_size: few; v_call: TRBV6-5; d_call: NA; cdr3_nt: TGTGCCAGCAGTTCACAGGGTGTGCGCACCGGGGAGCTGTTTTTT; cdr3_aa: CASSSQGVRTGELFF
j_call: TRBJ2-6; cdr3_length: 16; clone_size: NA; v_call: TRBV5-1; d_call: TRBD2; cdr3_nt: TGCGCCAGCAGCTTCTGGGAGGGCTCTGGGGCCAACGTCCTGACTTTC; cdr3_aa: CASSFWEGSGANVLTF
j_call: TRBJ1-4; cdr3_length: 15; clone_size: NA; v_call: TRBV7-9; d_call: NA; cdr3_nt: TGTGCCAGCAGTCCACAGGGTTATACTAATGAAAAACTGTTTTTT; cdr3_aa: CASSPQGYTNEKLFF
j_call: TRBJ2-6; cdr3_length: 16; clone_size: NA; v_call: TRBV7-6; d_call: TRBD1; cdr3_nt: TGTGCCAGCAGCTCCGCCGGACAGGCTCCGGCCAACGTCCTGACTTTC; cdr3_aa: CASSSAGQAPANVLTF
j_call: TRBJ1-6; cdr3_length: 15; clone_size: NA; v_call: TRBV5-1; d_call: TRBD1; cdr3_nt: TGCGCCAGCAGTTCAACCGGGACAGGGAGTTCACCCCTCCACTTT; cdr3_aa: CASSSTGTGSSPLHF
j_call: TRBJ2-1; cdr3_length: 16; clone_size: NA; v_call: TRBV18; d_call: TRBD1; cdr3_nt: TGTGCCAGCTCACCACCATCGGGACAGGGGAACAATGAGCAGTTCTTC; cdr3_aa: CASSPPSGQGNNEQFF
j_call: TRBJ2-5; cdr3_length: 17; clone_size: NA; v_call: TRBV5-1; d_call: TRBD2; cdr3_nt: TGCGCCAGCAGCCCGGGTCAACTAGCGGGGGGTCAAGAGACCCAGTACTTC; cdr3_aa: CASSPGQLAGGQETQYF
j_call: TRBJ1-6; cdr3_length: 17; clone_size: NA; v_call: TRBV19; d_call: TRBD1; cdr3_nt: TGTGCCAGTAGGTCACAGGGGGCATCCTCCTATAATTCACCCCTCCACTTT; cdr3_aa: CASRSQGASSYNSPLHF
j_call: TRBJ1-1; cdr3_length: 16; clone_size: NA; v_call: TRBV3-1/TRBV3-2; d_call: NA; cdr3_nt: TGTGCCAGCAGCCAATCGGTGAAGATACCGAACACTGAAGCTTTCTTT; cdr3_aa: CASSQSVKIPNTEAFF
j_call: TRBJ2-1; cdr3_length: 12; clone_size: once; v_call: TRBV2; d_call: NA; cdr3_nt: TGTGCCAGCAGGCCAGGGGTAAGTGAGCAGTTCTTC; cdr3_aa: CASRPGVSEQFF
j_call: TRBJ2-1; cdr3_length: 15; clone_size: NA; v_call: TRBV7-7; d_call: TRBD2; cdr3_nt: TGTGCCAGCAGCTCCCTTAGCGGGGGGGCCAATGAGCAGTTCTTC; cdr3_aa: CASSSLSGGANEQFF
j_call: TRBJ2-7; cdr3_length: 13; clone_size: NA; v_call: TRBV12-3/TRBV12-4; d_call: NA; cdr3_nt: TGTGCCAGCAGTTATGACAGCTCCTACGAGCAGTACTTC; cdr3_aa: CASSYDSSYEQYF
j_call: TRBJ1-1; cdr3_length: 19; clone_size: NA; v_call: TRBV6-2/TRBV6-3; d_call: TRBD1; cdr3_nt: TGTGCCAGCAGTTACCCCGAATCCGGGACAGGGGGTCTGAACACTGAAGCTTTCTTT; cdr3_aa: CASSYPESGTGGLNTEAFF
j_call: TRBJ1-2; cdr3_length: 12; clone_size: NA; v_call: TRBV11-2; d_call: NA; cdr3_nt: TGTGCCAGCAGTTCAGAGGGCAATGGCTACACCTTC; cdr3_aa: CASSSEGNGYTF
j_call: TRBJ1-4; cdr3_length: 13; clone_size: NA; v_call: TRBV6-5; d_call: NA; cdr3_nt: TGTGCCAGCAGCTCGGGGATTAATGAAAAACTGTTTTTT; cdr3_aa: CASSSGINEKLFF
j_call: TRBJ2-7; cdr3_length: 15; clone_size: NA; v_call: TRBV12-5; d_call: TRBD2; cdr3_nt: TGTGCTAGTGGTTTGATCGCGGGGGGGCCTGGTGAGCAGTACTTC; cdr3_aa: CASGLIAGGPGEQYF
j_call: TRBJ1-1; cdr3_length: 15; clone_size: once; v_call: TRBV5-1; d_call: NA; cdr3_nt: TGCGCCAGCAGCTTGACGAGGGTGGCGAACACTGAAGCTTTCTTT; cdr3_aa: CASSLTRVANTEAFF
j_call: TRBJ2-7; cdr3_length: 16; clone_size: NA; v_call: TRBV3-1/TRBV3-2; d_call: NA; cdr3_nt: TGTGCCAGCAGCCAAGGCGGGACCGCCGTCCCCTACGAGCAGTACTTC; cdr3_aa: CASSQGGTAVPYEQYF
j_call: TRBJ2-7; cdr3_length: 14; clone_size: NA; v_call: TRBV4-2; d_call: TRBD1; cdr3_nt: TGTGCCAGCAGCCAAGTGGGACAGTCCTACGAGCAGTACTTC; cdr3_aa: CASSQVGQSYEQYF
j_call: TRBJ2-3; cdr3_length: 15; clone_size: few; v_call: TRBV4-1; d_call: NA; cdr3_nt: TGCGCCAGCAGCCAAGAAACAGGCCACACAGATACGCAGTATTTT; cdr3_aa: CASSQETGHTDTQYF
j_call: TRBJ1-2; cdr3_length: 12; clone_size: NA; v_call: TRBV5-1; d_call: NA; cdr3_nt: TGCGCCAGCAGAACAGGGAACTATGGCTACACCTTC; cdr3_aa: CASRTGNYGYTF
j_call: TRBJ2-3; cdr3_length: 17; clone_size: NA; v_call: TRBV4-3; d_call: TRBD2; cdr3_nt: TGCGCCAGCAGCCAAGAATGGCTAGCGGCGGGCACAGATACGCAGTATTTT; cdr3_aa: CASSQEWLAAGTDTQYF
j_call: TRBJ2-3; cdr3_length: 15; clone_size: NA; v_call: TRBV10-2; d_call: NA; cdr3_nt: TGCGCCAGCAGTGAGTCCCCGACTAGCACAGATACGCAGTATTTT; cdr3_aa: CASSESPTSTDTQYF
j_call: TRBJ1-5; cdr3_length: 13; clone_size: NA; v_call: TRBV19; d_call: NA; cdr3_nt: TGTGCCAGTAGTATGTGGGGGGGTCAGCCCCAGCATTTT; cdr3_aa: CASSMWGGQPQHF
j_call: TRBJ2-2; cdr3_length: 15; clone_size: NA; v_call: TRBV9; d_call: TRBD1; cdr3_nt: TGTGCCAGCAGCTTGGGACAGGGGCACACCGGGGAGCTGTTTTTT; cdr3_aa: CASSLGQGHTGELFF
j_call: TRBJ1-1; cdr3_length: 14; clone_size: NA; v_call: TRBV2; d_call: NA; cdr3_nt: TGTGCCAGCATTCCAGGCACAGCGAACACTGAAGCTTTCTTT; cdr3_aa: CASIPGTANTEAFF
j_call: TRBJ2-5; cdr3_length: 16; clone_size: NA; v_call: TRBV14; d_call: TRBD2; cdr3_nt: TGTGCCAGCAGCCACCGCGGGAGCGCAATCCAAGAGACCCAGTACTTC; cdr3_aa: CASSHRGSAIQETQYF
j_call: TRBJ1-1; cdr3_length: 13; clone_size: NA; v_call: TRBV29-1; d_call: NA; cdr3_nt: TGCAGCGTTGCCCCGGGAGGGGGGGCTGAAGCTTTCTTT; cdr3_aa: CSVAPGGGAEAFF
j_call: TRBJ1-5; cdr3_length: 14; clone_size: NA; v_call: TRBV6-2/TRBV6-3; d_call: TRBD1; cdr3_nt: TGTGCCAGCAGCTGGACAGGGGGCGATCAGCCCCAGCATTTT; cdr3_aa: CASSWTGGDQPQHF